What follows are 14 T cell receptor beta chains derived from one specimen sequenced in a study of response to subunit inactivated influenza vaccine (dated by TCRdb to the late 2010s). The library was prepared using RT-PCR. The data were produced on an Illumina HiSeq 2500. Clones were called with MiXCR by TCRdb after fastp trimmed the public reads at Q25, and only in-frame beta chains were retained. Each record represents a unique CDR3 protein, reported with the most common genes and DNA among its rows. The sample table shows a few hundred thousand distinct CDR3 sequences, and 14% are seen once. The ten most abundant clones make up around 10% of the sample. The sample in question was PBMCs from blood, obtained 11 to 12 days after vaccination. The receptors derive from a man aged 45-65 years who received an inactivated influenza vaccine. Donor details come from another sample of the same person, matched by shared clones.

This chain links TRBV6-2 or TRBV6-3 with TRBJ1-4; D unresolved. The germline V gene encodes CDR1 MNHEY and CDR2 SVGEGT. The CDR3 totals 16 residues. V lost 6 bases, J lost 3 bases, and 17 bases lay in between. Here the CDR3 reads CASSFNPMGSNEKLFF. In DNA form, the CDR3 reads TGTGCCAGCAGCTTTAACCCAATGGGATCTAATGAAAAACTGTTTTTT.

V is TRBV6-1 and J is TRBJ2-1; D may be TRBD1 (6 bases). The CDR3 totals 16 residues. V was clipped by 5 bases and J by 4 bases, with 18 bases between them. CDR1 and CDR2 (germline): MNHNS, SASEGT. The CDR3 nucleotides are TGTGCCAGCAGTCTTTACGCCGGGACACTTTACAATGAGCAGTTCTTC. Its translation is CASSLYAGTLYNEQFF.

This clonotype was seen repeatedly, ten times or more. The chain uses TRBV12-3 or TRBV12-4 and TRBJ2-1, with D perhaps matching TRBD1 or TRBD2 (6 bases each). This CDR3 has 16 residues. V lost 3 bases and J lost 2, with 14 bases in between. CDR3 in amino acids: CASSFPGERAYNEQFF. DNA of the CDR3: TGTGCCAGCAGTTTCCCAGGGGAGCGGGCCTACAATGAGCAGTTCTTC.

The chain has TRBV5-4 and TRBJ2-1; TRBD1 matches 7 bases. This CDR3 has 15 amino acids. The V and J ends lost 3 bases and 2 bases, in that order; junction bases with no gene match: 5. Germline CDR1 and CDR2: SGHNT and YYREEE (reference sequence). The CDR3 bases are TGTGCCAGCAGCTGGGGACAGTCAGCCTACAATGAGCAGTTCTTC. Translating it yields CASSWGQSAYNEQFF.

Comments on this clonotype: A read error may explain this, as a much larger clone is one base away. This chain links TRBV3-1 with TRBJ2-7; 12 nucleotides agree with TRBD2. Trimming cost V 0 bases and J 3 bases; bases outside gene matches: 9. The CDR3 extends over 18 amino acids. Germline lookup yields CDR1 LGHDT and CDR2 YNNKEL (reference sequence). CDR3 in DNA: TGTGCCAGCAGCCAAGACGGACTAGCGGGGAGCATATTCTACGAGCAGTACTTC. Amino acid sequence: CASSQDGLAGSIFYEQYF.

The sample holds many counts of this clonotype. The chain has TRBV6-1 and TRBJ2-1; D gene unclear. The CDR3 sequence is 18 residues long. Trimming stripped 2 bases from V and 0 bases from J, with 17 bases between. Germline V gene sequence: CDR1 MNHNS, CDR2 SASEGT. CDR3 residues: CASSERRGLTSSYNEQFF. The CDR3 DNA reads TGTGCCAGCAGTGAACGTCGTGGTCTCACAAGCTCCTACAATGAGCAGTTCTTC.

In its sample, this clonotype was seen a few times. The chain combines TRBV29-1 with TRBJ2-3; D may correspond to TRBD1 or TRBD2 (5 bases each). The V end was cut by 4 bases, the J end by 2 bases, with 16 bases between. The CDR3 sequence is 15 residues long. Germline V gene lookup returns CDR1 SQVTM and CDR2 ANQGSEA. The CDR3 protein is CSVGGGPWNTDTQYF. In nucleotides, the CDR3 is TGCAGCGTTGGGGGCGGGCCGTGGAACACAGATACGCAGTATTTT.

V usage is TRBV6-2 or TRBV6-3 and J usage is TRBJ2-7, with 7 nucleotides matching TRBD1. The CDR3 covers 15 residues. The germline V gene encodes CDR1 MNHEY and CDR2 SVGEGT. Trimming took 6 bases from V and 1 from J; bases not matched to a gene: 9. In DNA form, the CDR3 reads TGTGCCAGCAGACCCAATACAGGGGTTTCCTACGAGCAGTACTTC. This sequence encodes CASRPNTGVSYEQYF.

This clonotype was counted at least ten times. This chain joins TRBV29-1 and TRBJ1-5; D is ambiguous. V shed 4 bases and J shed 0 bases, with 4 bases lying between them. Germline V gene data show CDR1 as SQVTM and CDR2 as ANQGSEA. The CDR3 extends over 12 amino acids. The CDR3 nucleotides are TGCAGCGTTGGTAATAGCAATCAGCCCCAGCATTTT. Translated: CSVGNSNQPQHF.

This clonotype was seen only a few times. J is TRBJ2-1 and V is TRBV7-2, with D possibly being TRBD1 (5 bases). The CDR3 totals 12 residues. Germline V gives CDR1 SGHTA, CDR2 FQGNSA. V was clipped by 4 bases and J by 6 bases, with 7 bases between them. In DNA form, the CDR3 reads TGTGCCAGCAGCTACAGGTTCAATGAGCAGTTCTTC. The encoded protein is CASSYRFNEQFF.

V usage is TRBV21-1 and J usage is TRBJ2-1; TRBD1 is taken as the D call from the table, unchecked against the DNA. TRBV21-1 constitutes a pseudogene. The CDR3 loop spans 12 amino acids. CDR3 region: CASSIGGKGQFF. CDR3 sequence (DNA): TGTGCCAGCAGCATCGGGGGGAAGGGGCAGTTCTTC.

The CDR3 DNA sequence: TGTGCCAGCCTGGACAGCTATGGCTACACCTTC. Amino acids: CASLDSYGYTF. V and J are TRBV2 and TRBJ1-2; a weak D match, TRBD1 (6 bases). V lost 8 bases to trimming and J lost 4 bases, with 8 bases between them. Germline loops: CDR1 SNHLY, CDR2 FYNNEI. The CDR3 runs to 11 residues.

The chain links TRBV29-1 to TRBJ2-1, with 10 bases lining up with TRBD2. With 5 bases clipped from V and 4 bases from J, the junction kept 11 bases outside the gene matches. Germline V gene sequence: CDR1 SQVTM, CDR2 ANQGSEA. The CDR3 sequence is 16 residues long. CDR3 sequence (DNA): TGCAGCGTTAGGGGGGCTAGCGGGAGTGCGTACAATGAGCAGTTCTTC. Translating gives CSVRGASGSAYNEQFF.

V and J are TRBV29-1 and TRBJ2-3; a possible D gene is TRBD1 (6 bases). V was trimmed by 7 bases and J by 1 base, leaving 12 bases between them. CDR1 SQVTM and CDR2 ANQGSEA come from the germline V gene. The CDR3 spans 13 residues. The CDR3 DNA reads as TGCAGCGCCCTGGACAGTCGCACAGATACGCAGTATTTT. This translates into CSALDSRTDTQYF.